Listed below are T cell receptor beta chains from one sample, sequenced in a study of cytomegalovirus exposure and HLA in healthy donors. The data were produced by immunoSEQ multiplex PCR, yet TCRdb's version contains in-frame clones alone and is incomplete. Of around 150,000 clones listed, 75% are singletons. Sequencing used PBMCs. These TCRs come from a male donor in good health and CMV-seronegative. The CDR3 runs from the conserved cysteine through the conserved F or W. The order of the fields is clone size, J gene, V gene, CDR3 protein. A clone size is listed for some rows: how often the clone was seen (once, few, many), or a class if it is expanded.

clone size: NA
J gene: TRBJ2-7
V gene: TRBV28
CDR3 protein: CASSYRGRTYYEQYF

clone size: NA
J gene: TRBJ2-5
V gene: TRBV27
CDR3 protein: CASRKSWEATGETQYF

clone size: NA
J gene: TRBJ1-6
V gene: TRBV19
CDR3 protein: CASSMAQGNSPLHF

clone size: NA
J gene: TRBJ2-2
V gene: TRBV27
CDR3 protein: CASIWEGPANTGELFF

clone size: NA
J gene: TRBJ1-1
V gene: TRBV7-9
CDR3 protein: CASTRGPEAFF

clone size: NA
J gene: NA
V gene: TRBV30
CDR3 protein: CACTGTVHSYEQYF

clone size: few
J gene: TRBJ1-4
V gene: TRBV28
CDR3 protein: CASSLGLLDDKLFF

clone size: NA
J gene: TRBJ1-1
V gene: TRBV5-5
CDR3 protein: CASSLAGGGTEAFF

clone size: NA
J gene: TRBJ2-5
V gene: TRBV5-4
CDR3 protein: CASSLAQGAKETQYF

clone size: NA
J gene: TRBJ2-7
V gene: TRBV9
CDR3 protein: CASSVGTGAYEQYF

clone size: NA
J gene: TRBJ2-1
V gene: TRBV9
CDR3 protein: CASRSQLSGSYNEQFF

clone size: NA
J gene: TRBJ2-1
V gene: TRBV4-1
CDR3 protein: CASSQDRTSGAYNEQFF

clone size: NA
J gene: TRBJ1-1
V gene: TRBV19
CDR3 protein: CASSFGLNTEAFF

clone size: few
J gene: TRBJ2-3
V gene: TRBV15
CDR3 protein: CATSSLRGTDTQYF

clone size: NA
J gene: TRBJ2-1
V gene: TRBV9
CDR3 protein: CASSASSGGPYNEQFF

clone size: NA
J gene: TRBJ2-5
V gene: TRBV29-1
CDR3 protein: CSVGTGRGQETQYF

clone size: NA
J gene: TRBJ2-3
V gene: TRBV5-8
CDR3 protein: CASSLAVGIDTQYF

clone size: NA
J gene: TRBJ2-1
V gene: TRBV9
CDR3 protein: CASGRFWGPLHEQFF

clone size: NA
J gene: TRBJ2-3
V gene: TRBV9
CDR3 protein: CASRRIGADTQYF

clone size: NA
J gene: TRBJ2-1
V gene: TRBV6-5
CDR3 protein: CASTPGGSGNEQFF

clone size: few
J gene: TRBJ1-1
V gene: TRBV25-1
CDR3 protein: CASSGAARTEAFF

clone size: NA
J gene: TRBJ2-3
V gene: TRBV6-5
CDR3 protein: CASSDRSTDTQYF

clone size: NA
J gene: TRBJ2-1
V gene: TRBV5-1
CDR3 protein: CASSLGAGTSGRNEQFF

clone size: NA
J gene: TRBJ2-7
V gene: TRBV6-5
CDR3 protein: CASSTTGEQYF

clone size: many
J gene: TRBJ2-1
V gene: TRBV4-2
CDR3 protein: CASSQELAEYNEQFF

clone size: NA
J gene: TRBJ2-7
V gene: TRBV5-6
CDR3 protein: CASAGTSSYEQYF

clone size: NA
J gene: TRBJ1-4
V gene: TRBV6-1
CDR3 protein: CASSEATANEKLFF

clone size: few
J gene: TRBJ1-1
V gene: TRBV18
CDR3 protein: CASSPAGYTEAFF

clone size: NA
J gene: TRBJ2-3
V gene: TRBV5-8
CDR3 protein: CASSRRSADTQYF

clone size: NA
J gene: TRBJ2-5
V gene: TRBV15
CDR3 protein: CATSRDLLTQYF

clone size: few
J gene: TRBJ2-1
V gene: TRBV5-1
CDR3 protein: CASSWDRANEQFF

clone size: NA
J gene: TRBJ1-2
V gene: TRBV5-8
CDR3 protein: CASQALGQGYHGYTF

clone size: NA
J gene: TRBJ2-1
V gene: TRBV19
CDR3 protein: CASSLTGSSYNEQFF

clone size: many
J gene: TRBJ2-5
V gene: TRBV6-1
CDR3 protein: CASSEGVRESETQYF

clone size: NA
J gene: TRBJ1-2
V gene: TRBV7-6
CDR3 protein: CASPSTIKNYGYTF

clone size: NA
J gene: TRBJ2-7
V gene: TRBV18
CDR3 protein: CASSPGASGRHEQYF

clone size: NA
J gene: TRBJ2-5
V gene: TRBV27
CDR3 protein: CASSPAGRTQYF

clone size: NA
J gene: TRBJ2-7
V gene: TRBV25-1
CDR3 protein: CASSTLRRLVF